This T cell receptor beta chain was observed in a study of blood T cell repertoires in COVID-19. Across the study: COVID-19 samples collected from the United States, Italy and Spain covered acute and convalescent phases. PBMCs, B-cell-depleted T cells, or T cells were the source of the cDNA or gDNA that made up the material.

Original data processing: Estimation of nucleated cell counts relied on the amplification of reference gene primers. The method was immunoSEQ multiplex PCR; TCRdb's version includes in-frame clones alone and lacks a portion of them. V and J calls and clone size are those listed in that table; D and trimming were worked out from the DNA. The repertoire has about 43,000 clones, around 87% of them found once; the top ten carry 4.7%. The CDR3 is made up of 14 amino acids. The ends were cut back, 1 base at V and 7 bases at J, with 11 bases in the middle. The germline gives CDR1 SGHTA, CDR2 FQGNSA. The specimen sequenced was peripheral blood. J is TRBJ2-1 and V is TRBV7-2; D is perhaps TRBD2 (6 bases). This receptor was obtained from a human donor in a cohort sampled during active COVID-19. The CDR3 nucleotides are TGTGCCAGCAGCTTAGTCGGGAGTAGGAATGAGCAGTTCTTC. It is translated as CASSLVGSRNEQFF.